The source of this T cell receptor beta chain is a study of shared clonotypes between healthy human individuals. Original analysis: ImmunoSEQ only sent back junction sequences with no quality scores, so filtering was done differently. Here immunoSEQ multiplex PCR was the method, and the copy in TCRdb shows in-frame clones only, minus some. Clone size and the V and J calls come from that table; the DNA yielded D and trimming. Of about 1.9 million clones listed, about 93% are singletons. V shed 2 bases and J shed 3 bases, with 10 bases lying between them. Germline values: CDR1 MNHEY, CDR2 SVGAGI. The CDR3 totals 15 residues. CD45RO-negative, CCR7-selected cells formed the naive CD8 fraction, which excluded terminally differentiated effector memory CD45RA+ cells. This clone occurred once. The target antigen is unknown. The same CDR3 arises from other DNA sequences in this sample as well. Study results and caveats: How much donors shared clonotypes was expected to be affected by sequencing depth. The four-donor shared clonotypes exceeded non-shared clonotypes in generation probability, with non-shared ones scoring lower.

Sequencing used naive CD8+ T cells from PBMCs. This TCR was recovered from a man aged 18-30 years in good health. Some clones in this sample may be carry-over from other donors' samples. The V and J genes are TRBV6-5 and TRBJ2-2; TRBD1 or TRBD2 may be the D gene (5 bases each). CDR3 bases: TGTGCCAGCAGTTACAGGGACGGCTACACCGGGGAGCTGTTTTTT. Protein: CASSYRDGYTGELFF.